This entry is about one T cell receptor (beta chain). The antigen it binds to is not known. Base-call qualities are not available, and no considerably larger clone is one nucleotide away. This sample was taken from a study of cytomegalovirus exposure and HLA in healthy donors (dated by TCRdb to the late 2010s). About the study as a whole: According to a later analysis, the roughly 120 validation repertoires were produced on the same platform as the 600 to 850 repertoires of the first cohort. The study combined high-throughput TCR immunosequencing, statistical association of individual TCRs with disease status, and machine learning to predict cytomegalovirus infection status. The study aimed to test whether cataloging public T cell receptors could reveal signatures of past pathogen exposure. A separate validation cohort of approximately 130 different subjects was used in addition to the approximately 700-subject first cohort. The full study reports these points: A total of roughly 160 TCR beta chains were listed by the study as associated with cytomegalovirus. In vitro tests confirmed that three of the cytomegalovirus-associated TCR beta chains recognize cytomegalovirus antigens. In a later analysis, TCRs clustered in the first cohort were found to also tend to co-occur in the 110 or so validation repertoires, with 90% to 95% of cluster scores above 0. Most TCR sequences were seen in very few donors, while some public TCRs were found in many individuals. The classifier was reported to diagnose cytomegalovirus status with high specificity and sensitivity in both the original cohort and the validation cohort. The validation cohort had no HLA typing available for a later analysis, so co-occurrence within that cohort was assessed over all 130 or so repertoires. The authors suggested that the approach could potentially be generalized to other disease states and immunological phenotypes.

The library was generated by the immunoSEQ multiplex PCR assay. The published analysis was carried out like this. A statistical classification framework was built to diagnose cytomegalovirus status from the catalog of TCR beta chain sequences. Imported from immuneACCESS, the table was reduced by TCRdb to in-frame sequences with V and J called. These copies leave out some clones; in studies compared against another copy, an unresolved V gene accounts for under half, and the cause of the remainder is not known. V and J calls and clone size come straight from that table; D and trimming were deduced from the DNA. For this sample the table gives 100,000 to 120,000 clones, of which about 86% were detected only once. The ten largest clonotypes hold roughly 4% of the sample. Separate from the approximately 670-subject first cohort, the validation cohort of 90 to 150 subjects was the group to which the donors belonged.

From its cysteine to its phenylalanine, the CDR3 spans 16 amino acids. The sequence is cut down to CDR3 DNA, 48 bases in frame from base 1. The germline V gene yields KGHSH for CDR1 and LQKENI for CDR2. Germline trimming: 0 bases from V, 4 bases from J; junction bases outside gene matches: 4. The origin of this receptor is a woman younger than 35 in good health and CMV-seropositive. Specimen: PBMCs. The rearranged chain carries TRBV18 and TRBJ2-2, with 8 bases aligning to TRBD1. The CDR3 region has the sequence CASSPPRTGITGELFF. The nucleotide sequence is TGTGCCAGCTCACCACCGAGGACAGGGATCACCGGGGAGCTGTTTTTT.